This T cell receptor (beta chain) was recorded in a study of shared clonotypes between healthy human individuals (dated by TCRdb to about 2020). Concerning the study at large: Three men and two women, aged 18 to 49 years, made up the cohort. For each donor, three plates each were used for CD4 naive and CD4 memory, two plates were used for CD8 naive, and one plate was used for CD8 memory. To estimate repertoire size and how much clonotype sharing occurs between individuals, the study deeply sequenced the blood TCR repertoires of a handful of healthy adults. Different laboratories and diverse techniques were used to prepare libraries and sequence TCR repertoires, to increase sequencing depth and limit assay-specific biases. Per donor, leukapheresis produced somewhere between about 0.94 and 9.5 billion PBMCs. Paper-wide results and their limitations: Larger estimated clonotype richness was generally found for naive subsets than for memory subsets. Sharing across several donors was observed for around 5% of naive CD4, over 3% of naive CD8, roughly 2.3% of memory CD4, and about 0.38% of memory CD8 clonotypes. Because the study included only a small number of donors, the genetic and exposure-history diversity represented was limited. Pairwise subsampling led to the expectation that sequencing depth would affect the degree of clonotype sharing among donors. Sampling was restricted to blood, and TCR repertoires in tissues likely differ from the TCR repertoires found in blood. Rarefaction of sorted-subset datasets indicated incomplete sequencing despite the large sequencing depth. Compared with non-shared clonotypes, the clonotypes found in all four sorted-subset donors had higher generation probabilities.

Germline trimming: 6 bases from V, 5 bases from J; junction bases outside gene matches: 8. The germline V gene encodes CDR1 ENHRY and CDR2 SYGVKD. The CDR3 runs 16 amino acids, cysteine and phenylalanine included. The only DNA kept is the CDR3, 48 bases in frame from the first base. Donors were healthy HIV-negative adults with no recently reported acute infections or vaccinations. All donors were Caucasian adults living in Nashville, Tennessee, USA. CD4+ T cells were enriched by magnetic negative selection; naive cells were then positively selected on CD45RA, and the negative fraction formed the memory subset. Blood was obtained by leukapheresis, after which PBMCs were separated by Ficoll-Histopaque density gradient centrifugation and cryopreserved in liquid nitrogen vapor phase. Analytical flow cytometry was used to check the purity and quantity of each magnetically sorted T cell population. Genomic DNA was isolated from each sorted fraction and quantified by UV absorbance on a Nanodrop 2000c.

Using the deep immunoSEQ assay, TCR CDR3 regions were amplified from genomic DNA by multiplex PCR. Extracted genomic DNA from each cell subset was spread evenly across all wells of several immunoSEQ 96-well plates, with each plate serving as a replicate. For sorted subsets, each replicate PCR was loaded with approximately 0.2 ug genomic DNA, equivalent to 30,000 or so T cell genomes. The purified libraries were quantified using a Qubit 3.0 fluorometer, sized with a Bioanalyzer 2100, and then quantified again using the KAPA Library Quantification kit. Every immunoSEQ 96-well plate was sequenced on a separate single-read 150-cycle Illumina NextSeq 550 flow cell. As for the original processing: Because only junctional sequences without quality scores were contained in the immunoSEQ output, filtering matching that applied to full-length reads could not be performed. Sequences were annotated with PyIR, a Python wrapper for IgBLAST v1.9, using IMGT germline references to assign V/J genes and CDR3. Reads were removed for weak V/J assignments (E-value above 1e-6), missing CDR3, stop codons, out-of-frame junctions, or ambiguous translated residues. A V3J clonotype was defined by an identical inferred V gene, J gene, and CDR3 amino acid sequence. Percentage overlap between repertoires was computed as shared unique clonotypes divided by the size of the smaller repertoire. Three approaches were used to assess repertoire richness: RTK rarefaction, the Chao1 estimator, and Recon v2.1 estimates of unobserved clonotypes. OLGA was used to compute generation probabilities for all TCRbeta clonotypes that the gDNA method yielded from a few donors. Held by TCRdb, this immuneACCESS table contains in-frame sequences only and omits some clones. Under half of the omission traces to an unresolved V gene where checked; the cause of the rest is unknown. V, J and clone size are taken as reported in that table, and D and trimming were inferred from the DNA itself. The sample table shows some 790,000 clones, and 72% are seen once. The top ten constitute under 2% of the sample.

Of note for this clone: Its antigen specificity is not known. There are no base qualities to consult, and no much larger clone falls within one base.

Sequenced sample: memory CD4+ T cells sorted from blood. The cell subset or site label on this specimen signifies: CD45RA-negative fraction. This receptor was obtained from a woman aged 30 to 39 in good health. The chain uses TRBV10-3 and TRBJ2-3, with 13 central nucleotides matching TRBD2. The CDR3: CAIRTGLAGEGDTQYF. The nucleotide sequence reads as follows: TGTGCCATCAGAACTGGACTAGCGGGAGAAGGAGATACGCAGTATTTT.